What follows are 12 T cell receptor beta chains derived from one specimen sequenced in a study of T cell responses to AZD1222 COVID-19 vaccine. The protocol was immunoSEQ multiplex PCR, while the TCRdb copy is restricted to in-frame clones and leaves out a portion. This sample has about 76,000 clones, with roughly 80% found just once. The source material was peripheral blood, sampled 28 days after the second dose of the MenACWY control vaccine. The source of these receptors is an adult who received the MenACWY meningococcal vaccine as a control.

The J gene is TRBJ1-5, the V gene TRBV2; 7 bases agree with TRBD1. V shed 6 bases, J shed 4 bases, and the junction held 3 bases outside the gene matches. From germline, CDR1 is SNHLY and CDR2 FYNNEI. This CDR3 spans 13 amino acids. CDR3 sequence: CASRGDSNQPQHF. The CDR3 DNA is TGTGCCAGCAGGGGGGACAGTAATCAGCCCCAGCATTTT. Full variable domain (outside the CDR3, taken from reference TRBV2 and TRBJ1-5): EPEVTQTPSHQVTQMGQEVILRCVPISNHLYFYWYRQILGQKVEFLVSFYNNEISEKSEIFDDQFSVERPDGSNFTLKIRSTKLEDSAMYFCASRGDSNQPQHFGDGTRLSIL.

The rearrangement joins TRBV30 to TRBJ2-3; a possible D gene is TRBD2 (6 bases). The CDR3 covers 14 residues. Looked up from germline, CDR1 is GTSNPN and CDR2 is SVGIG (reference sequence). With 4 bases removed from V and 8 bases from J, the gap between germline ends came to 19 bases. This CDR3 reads CAWKRTGTVGTQYF. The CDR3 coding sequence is TGTGCCTGGAAACGTACCGGGACTGTCGGTACGCAGTATTTT.

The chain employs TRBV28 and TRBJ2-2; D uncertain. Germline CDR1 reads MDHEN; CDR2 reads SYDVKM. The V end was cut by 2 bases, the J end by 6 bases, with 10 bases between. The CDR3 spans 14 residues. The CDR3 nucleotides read TGTGCCAGCAGTTTAGTCCGGGTTGCCGGGGAGCTGTTTTTT. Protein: CASSLVRVAGELFF.

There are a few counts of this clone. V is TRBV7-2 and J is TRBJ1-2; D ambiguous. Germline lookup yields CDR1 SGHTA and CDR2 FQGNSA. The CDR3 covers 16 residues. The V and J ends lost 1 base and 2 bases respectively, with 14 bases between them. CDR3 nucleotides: TGTGCCAGCAGCTTAGACCGAGCGAACAGAAACTATGGCTACACCTTC. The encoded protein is CASSLDRANRNYGYTF.

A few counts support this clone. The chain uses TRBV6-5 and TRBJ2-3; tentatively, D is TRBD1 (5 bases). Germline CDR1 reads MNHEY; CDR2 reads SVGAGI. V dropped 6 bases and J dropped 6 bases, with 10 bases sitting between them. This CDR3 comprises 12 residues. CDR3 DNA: TGTGCCAGCAGCGACAAGGGGGATACGCAGTATTTT. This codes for CASSDKGDTQYF.

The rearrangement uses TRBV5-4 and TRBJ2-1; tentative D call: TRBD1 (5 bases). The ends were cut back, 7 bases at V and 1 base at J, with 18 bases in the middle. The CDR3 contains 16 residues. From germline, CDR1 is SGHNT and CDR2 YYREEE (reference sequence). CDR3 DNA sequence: TGTGCCAGCGGTATTTCAGGGCAGAGGTCCTACAATGAGCAGTTCTTC. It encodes CASGISGQRSYNEQFF.

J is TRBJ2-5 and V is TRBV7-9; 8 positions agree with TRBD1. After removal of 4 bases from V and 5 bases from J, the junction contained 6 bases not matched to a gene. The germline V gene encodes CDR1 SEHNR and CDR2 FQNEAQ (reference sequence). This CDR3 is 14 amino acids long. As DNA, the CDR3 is TGTGCCAGCAGCTCTTCTCGACAGGGGGAGACCCAGTACTTC. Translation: CASSSSRQGETQYF.

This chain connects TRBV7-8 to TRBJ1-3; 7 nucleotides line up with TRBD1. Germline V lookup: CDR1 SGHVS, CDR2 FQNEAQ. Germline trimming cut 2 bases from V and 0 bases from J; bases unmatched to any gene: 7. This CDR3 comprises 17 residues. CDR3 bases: TGTGCCAGCAGCTTATTGGCGGACAGGAGCTCTGGAAACACCATATATTTT. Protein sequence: CASSLLADRSSGNTIYF.

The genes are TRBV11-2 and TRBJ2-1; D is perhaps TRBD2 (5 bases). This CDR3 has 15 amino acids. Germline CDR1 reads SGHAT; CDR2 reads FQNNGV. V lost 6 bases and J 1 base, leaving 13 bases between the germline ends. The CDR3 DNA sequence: TGTGCCAGCAGGAAGACGGGAAAATCCTACAATGAGCAGTTCTTC. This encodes CASRKTGKSYNEQFF.

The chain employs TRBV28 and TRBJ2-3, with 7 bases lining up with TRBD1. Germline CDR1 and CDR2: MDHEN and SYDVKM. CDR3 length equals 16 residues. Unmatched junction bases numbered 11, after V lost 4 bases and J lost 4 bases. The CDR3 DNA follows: TGTGCCAGCAGTTCTCCGGGACAGTCCTTTGCAGATACGCAGTATTTT. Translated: CASSSPGQSFADTQYF.

The CDR3 nucleotides read TGTGCCAGCAGCCCCGGGTGGGGGGGAGATGGCTACACCTTC. This sequence encodes CASSPGWGGDGYTF. The chain recombines TRBV2 with TRBJ1-2, with D possibly matching TRBD1 (5 bases). Trimming cost V 6 bases and J 6 bases, with 17 bases left between them. Per germline, CDR1 SNHLY and CDR2 FYNNEI. CDR3 length equals 14 residues.

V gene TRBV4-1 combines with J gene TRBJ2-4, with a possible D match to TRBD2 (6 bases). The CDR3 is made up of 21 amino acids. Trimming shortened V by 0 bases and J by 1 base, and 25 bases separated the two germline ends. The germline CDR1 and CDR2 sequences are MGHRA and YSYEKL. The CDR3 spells CASSQDYLGGIGGFAKNIQYF. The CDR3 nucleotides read TGCGCCAGCAGCCAAGATTATTTAGGAGGGATCGGGGGTTTTGCCAAAAACATTCAGTACTTC.